Following are 5 T cell receptor beta chains from one sample sequenced in a study of T cells in Graves' hyperthyroidism and ophthalmopathy. Amplified TCR beta CDR3 regions came from RNA transcripts. Initially, a first-round RT-PCR of the TCR CDR3 employed the HTBI primer set. TCRdb reanalysed the multiplex PCR reads using MiXCR and keeps one entry per CDR3 protein. Altogether around 620,000 distinct CDR3 sequences are present, roughly 16% being singletons, with the ten largest covering 3.5% to 4%. The sequencing sample was made of blood. The receptors stem from a young woman with Graves' hyperthyroidism.

There are a few counts of this clonotype. This chain links TRBV29-1 with TRBJ1-2; 7 bases are a match to TRBD1. Germline CDR1 and CDR2: SQVTM and ANQGSEA. The junction had 2 bases not matched to a gene; V was cut back by 5 bases and J by 2 bases. The length of the CDR3 is 12 residues. The CDR3 sequence is CSVKDRNYGYTF. The CDR3 DNA sequence: TGCAGCGTTAAGGACAGGAACTATGGCTACACCTTC.

This clonotype was found a few times. DNA of the CDR3: TGTGCCAGCAGCCAGGGTTCGGACACTGAAGCTTTCTTT. Translating gives CASSQGSDTEAFF. This chain joins TRBV25-1 and TRBJ1-1; D possibly corresponds to TRBD1 (5 bases). The CDR3 is made up of 13 amino acids. V was pared by 6 bases and J by 3 bases, with 11 bases between. CDR1 is MGHDK and CDR2 is SYGVNS in the germline V gene.

This clonotype was detected ten times or more. The chain combines TRBV11-2 with TRBJ2-2; D may be TRBD2 (5 bases). Trimming removed 6 bases at V and 7 bases at J, with 21 bases between. This CDR3 contains 16 residues. The germline CDR1 and CDR2 sequences are SGHAT and FQNNGV. CDR3 loop: CASRPLLRTGYGELFF. In DNA, the CDR3 is TGTGCCAGCAGACCCTTGCTTCGGACGGGGTACGGGGAGCTGTTTTTT.

The gene calls are TRBV3-1 and TRBJ2-3; D is perhaps TRBD1 (5 bases). The CDR3 length is 15 residues. Germline V gene data show CDR1 as LGHDT and CDR2 as YNNKEL (reference sequence). Trimming shortened V by 4 bases and J by 0 bases, and 11 bases separated the two germline ends. CDR3 coding DNA: TGTGCCAGCAGCCCCTTAGGGGTTAGCACAGATACGCAGTATTTT. Translating gives CASSPLGVSTDTQYF.

This clonotype was picked up a small number of times. V is TRBV5-6 and J is TRBJ2-6; no clear D gene. Germline CDR1 is SGHDT and CDR2 is YYEEEE. V was trimmed by 4 bases and J by 5 bases, leaving 13 bases between them. The CDR3 length is 15 residues. CDR3 sequence reads: CASSVGLSWANVLTF. The CDR3 DNA reads as TGTGCCAGCAGCGTCGGCCTTTCCTGGGCCAACGTCCTGACTTTC.